The 7 T cell receptor beta chains in this list originate from one sample, sequenced in a study of blood T cell repertoires in COVID-19. This table comes from immunoSEQ multiplex PCR, and its TCRdb copy is limited to in-frame clones, with some not included. The table has fewer than 350,000 clones, 85% seen once. The sample taken for sequencing was PBMCs or T cells enriched from blood (not recorded which). These receptors all come from a woman under 40 who had been exposed to COVID-19.

The J gene is TRBJ1-2, the V gene TRBV19; the match to TRBD1 covers 7 bases. Losses at the gene ends were 5 bases for V and 7 bases for J; bases not matched to a gene: 13. CDR3 length: 15 amino acids. From germline, CDR1 is LNHDA and CDR2 SQIVND (reference sequence). CDR3 bases: TGTGCCAGTAGTTACAGGGACAGCACCTCAGTTGGCTACACCTTC. Its protein product is CASSYRDSTSVGYTF. Filled out from reference TRBV19 and TRBJ1-2, the complete variable domain reads DGGITQSPKYLFRKEGQNVTLSCEQNLNHDAMYWYRQDPGQGLRLIYYSQIVNDFQKGDIAEGYSVSREKKESFPLTVTSAQKNPTAFYLCASSYRDSTSVGYTFGSGTRLTVV.

The chain carries TRBV11-2 and TRBJ2-3; D perhaps matches TRBD2 (5 bases). Looked up from germline, CDR1 is SGHAT and CDR2 is FQNNGV. The CDR3 sequence is 14 residues long. V dropped 0 bases and J dropped 2 bases, with 6 bases sitting between them. This CDR3 is CASSLEGLTDTQYF. The CDR3 DNA follows: TGTGCCAGCAGCTTAGAAGGACTCACAGATACGCAGTATTTT. Combining the CDR3 with reference TRBV11-2 and TRBJ2-3 gives the whole variable domain EAGVAQSPRYKIIEKRQSVAFWCNPISGHATLYWYQQILGQGPKLLIQFQNNGVVDDSQLPKDRFSAERLKGVDSTLKIQPAKLEDSAVYLCASSLEGLTDTQYFGPGTRLTVL.

This rearrangement joins TRBV3-1 (or the pseudogene TRBV3-2) to TRBJ2-5; no clear D gene. CDR3 length: 14 residues. The V gene's germline CDR1 is LGHDT and CDR2 YNNKEL (reference sequence). Between the trimmed V and J ends, which lost 1 base and 5 bases, there was a span of 11 bases. The CDR3 loop reads CASSQAKIIETQYF. CDR3 nucleotide sequence: TGTGCCAGCAGCCAAGCTAAAATTATCGAGACCCAGTACTTC.

As for this clone: At one of its ends the junction is not consistent with the germline gene, which may arise from a read error. Other DNA variants within this sample encode the same CDR3. The chain carries TRBV7-6 and TRBJ2-1, with 9 bases that match TRBD1. Germline V lookup: CDR1 SGHVS, CDR2 FNYEAQ. The CDR3 contains 16 residues. CDR3 sequence: CASSGPTGQGRNEQFF. CDR3 coding DNA: TGTGCCAGCAGCGGACCTACGGGACAGGGTAGGAATGAGCAATTCTTC.

The chain joins TRBV7-9 to TRBJ2-1; 9 nucleotides line up with TRBD2. This CDR3 is 15 amino acids long. The J segment lost 6 bases and the V segment lost 3 bases, leaving 6 bases of the junction unmatched. Germline V CDR1 and CDR2: SEHNR, FQNEAQ (reference sequence). CDR3 region: CASSFSGSRRNEQFF. The CDR3 coding sequence is TGTGCCAGCAGCTTTAGCGGGAGCAGACGCAATGAGCAGTTCTTC.

This sequence joins TRBV5-1 and TRBJ2-1; 7 bases match TRBD1. Losses at the gene ends were 4 bases for V and 2 bases for J; bases not matched to a gene: 15. This CDR3 region has 18 residues. Germline assignment: CDR1 SGHRS and CDR2 YFSETQ. CDR3 sequence (DNA): TGCGCCAGCAGCCGAACGCTTTTCGGGACAGCGACCTACAATGAGCAGTTCTTC. Protein product: CASSRTLFGTATYNEQFF.

This sequence joins TRBV7-2 and TRBJ2-2, with TRBD2 matching over 7 bases. Germline CDR1 and CDR2: SGHTA and FQGNSA. Trimming cost V 2 bases and J 5 bases; bases outside gene matches: 5. CDR3 length: 15 amino acids. This CDR3 is CASSLRLAVTGELFF. CDR3 in DNA: TGTGCCAGCAGCTTAAGGCTAGCGGTAACCGGGGAGCTGTTTTTT.